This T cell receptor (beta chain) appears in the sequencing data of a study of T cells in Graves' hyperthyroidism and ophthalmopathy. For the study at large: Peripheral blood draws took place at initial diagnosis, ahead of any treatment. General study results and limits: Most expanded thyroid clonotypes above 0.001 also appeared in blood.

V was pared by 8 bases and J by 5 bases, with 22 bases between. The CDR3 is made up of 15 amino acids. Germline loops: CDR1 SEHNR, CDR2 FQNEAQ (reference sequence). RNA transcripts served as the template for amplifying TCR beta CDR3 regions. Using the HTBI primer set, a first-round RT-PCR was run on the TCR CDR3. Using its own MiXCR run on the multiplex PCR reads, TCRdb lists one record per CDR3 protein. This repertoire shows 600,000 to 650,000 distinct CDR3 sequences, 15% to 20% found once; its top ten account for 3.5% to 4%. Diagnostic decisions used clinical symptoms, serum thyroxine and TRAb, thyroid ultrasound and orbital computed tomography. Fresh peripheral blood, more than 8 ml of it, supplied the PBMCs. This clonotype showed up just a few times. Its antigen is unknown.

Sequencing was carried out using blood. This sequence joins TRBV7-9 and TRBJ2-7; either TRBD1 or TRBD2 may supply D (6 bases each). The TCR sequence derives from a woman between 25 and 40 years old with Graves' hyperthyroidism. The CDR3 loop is CASLPLGEGGDEQYF. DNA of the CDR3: TGTGCCAGCCTCCCGTTGGGCGAGGGGGGCGACGAGCAGTACTTC.